This entry lists 17 T cell receptor beta chains sequenced from one sample in a study of blood T cell repertoires in COVID-19. Here immunoSEQ multiplex PCR was the method, and the copy in TCRdb shows in-frame clones only, minus some. This sample has 300,000 or so clones; roughly 87% occur once, and the top ten carry 1%. The sequenced sample consisted of peripheral blood. The receptors originated from a man aged 45-65 years with active or convalescent COVID-19.

The table lists this clone with a few counts. The gene calls are TRBV2 and TRBJ1-5; no reliable D call. The V gene lost 10 bases and the J gene lost 7 bases, with 17 bases spanning the gap. The CDR3 runs to 13 residues. In germline, CDR1 is SNHLY, CDR2 FYNNEI. The CDR3 loop is CATSLGIRQPQHF. CDR3 DNA sequence: TGTGCCACCTCTCTCGGGATCCGGCAGCCCCAGCATTTT.

The genes are TRBV28 and TRBJ2-7, with TRBD2 matching 8 bases. Germline loops: CDR1 MDHEN, CDR2 SYDVKM. J gave up 0 bases and V 5 bases, and 3 bases lay outside the gene matches. The CDR3 has 14 amino acids. CDR3 in amino acids: CASSLSGSSYEQYF. CDR3 in DNA: TGTGCCAGCAGTCTAAGCGGGAGCTCCTACGAGCAGTACTTC.

The rearrangement links TRBV2 to TRBJ2-5; D perhaps matches TRBD2 (6 bases). Trimming removed 5 bases from V and 5 bases from J, with 12 bases in between. The CDR3 extends over 13 amino acids. From germline, CDR1 is SNHLY and CDR2 FYNNEI. CDR3 DNA sequence: TGTGCCAGCAGTCAAGACCGGGGGGAGACCCAGTACTTC. Protein sequence: CASSQDRGETQYF. Combining the CDR3 with reference TRBV2 and TRBJ2-5 gives the whole variable domain EPEVTQTPSHQVTQMGQEVILRCVPISNHLYFYWYRQILGQKVEFLVSFYNNEISEKSEIFDDQFSVERPDGSNFTLKIRSTKLEDSAMYFCASSQDRGETQYFGPGTRLLVL.

The V call is TRBV5-1, the J call TRBJ2-1, with 9 bases fitting TRBD1. J gave up 6 bases and V 4 bases, and 14 bases lay outside the gene matches. The CDR3 runs to 17 residues. Germline V lookup: CDR1 SGHRS, CDR2 YFSETQ. The CDR3 spells CASSVIPGTGLGNEQFF. CDR3 bases: TGCGCCAGCAGCGTAATCCCCGGGACAGGGCTTGGCAATGAGCAGTTCTTC.

A word on this clone: Other DNA sequences within the sample encode an identical CDR3. The chain links TRBV5-4 to TRBJ2-7; tentatively, D is TRBD2 (7 bases). The CDR3 totals 14 residues. V was trimmed by 0 bases and J by 2 bases, leaving 9 bases between them. The germline CDR1 and CDR2 sequences are SGHNT and YYREEE (reference sequence). In DNA, the CDR3 is TGTGCCAGCAGCTTGGCGGGGGGCGCCTACGAGCAGTACTTC. It specifies CASSLAGGAYEQYF.

The rearrangement links TRBV9 to TRBJ1-2; TRBD1 might be the D (5 bases). The CDR3 sequence is 14 residues long. The ends were cut back, 3 bases at V and 3 bases at J, with 12 bases in the middle. Germline V gene data show CDR1 as SGDLS and CDR2 as YYNGEE. The CDR3 DNA follows: TGTGCCAGCAGCGAGGCGGGGGGGGACTATGGCTACACCTTC. Its protein product is CASSEAGGDYGYTF. Looking up the rest from reference TRBV9 and TRBJ1-2 gives the full variable domain: DSGVTQTPKHLITATGQRVTLRCSPRSGDLSVYWYQQSLDQGLQFLIQYYNGEERAKGNILERFSAQQFPDLHSELNLSSLELGDSALYFCASSEAGGDYGYTFGSGTRLTVV.

J is TRBJ2-2 and V is TRBV5-1, with TRBD2 matching over 8 bases. The CDR3 has 16 residues. Trimming at V came to 5 bases and at J to 0 bases, leaving 6 bases not matched to a gene. Germline loops: CDR1 SGHRS, CDR2 YFSETQ. The CDR3 DNA follows: TGCGCCAGCAGAAACTCAGCGGGGGCGAACACCGGGGAGCTGTTTTTT. It codes for CASRNSAGANTGELFF.

This CDR3 reads CASSVGYGKLAGNTIYF. CDR3 in DNA: TGTGCCAGCAGCGTCGGGTACGGGAAACTCGCTGGAAACACCATATATTTT. The chain has TRBV9 and TRBJ1-3; no firm D call. The length of the CDR3 is 17 residues. The V end lost 2 bases, the J end lost 2 bases, and 17 bases lay between the germline ends. CDR1 and CDR2 from the germline V gene are SGDLS and YYNGEE.

This clone was detected a few times. The J gene is TRBJ1-2, the V gene TRBV6-4, with 9 bases aligning to TRBD1. V lost 6 bases, J lost 7 bases, and 3 bases stayed unmatched. Germline V lookup: CDR1 MRHNA, CDR2 SNTAGT. The CDR3 runs 12 residues. This CDR3 is CASSGQGLGYTF. DNA for the CDR3: TGTGCCAGCAGCGGACAGGGGCTTGGCTACACCTTC.

The chain recombines TRBV5-1 with TRBJ2-5; TRBD1 agrees at 8 bases. V gave up 4 bases and J gave up 3 bases; unmatched junction bases: 17. Per the germline V gene, CDR1 is SGHRS and CDR2 is YFSETQ. CDR3 size: 18 residues. The CDR3 region has the DNA TGCGCCAGCAGCCTATTTTTTTCGGACAGGGTACGTGAAGAGACCCAGTACTTC. Translation gives CASSLFFSDRVREETQYF.

The V gene is TRBV10-3, the J gene TRBJ2-5; D ambiguous. The CDR3 extends over 14 amino acids. The germline CDR1 and CDR2 sequences are ENHRY and SYGVKD. Trimming stripped 3 bases from V and 4 bases from J, with 12 bases between. CDR3 residues: CAISDSGSRETQYF. In DNA form, the CDR3 reads TGTGCCATCAGTGACTCGGGTAGCCGAGAGACCCAGTACTTC.

In this sample, this clone turned up many times. V gene TRBV27 combines with J gene TRBJ1-4; D is perhaps TRBD1 (6 bases). Trimming shortened V by 2 bases and J by 13 bases, and 14 bases separated the two germline ends. The CDR3 contains 13 residues. CDR1 and CDR2 from the germline V gene are MNHEY and SMNVEV (reference sequence). The CDR3 nucleotides read TGTGCCAGCAGTTTACAGGGGCCTTATGGACTGTTTTTT. Protein sequence: CASSLQGPYGLFF.

This chain links TRBV7-2 with TRBJ1-2; D uncertain. Germline V CDR1 and CDR2: SGHTA, FQGNSA. The CDR3 contains 14 residues. V lost 4 bases and J lost 4, with 13 bases in between. Here the CDR3 DNA reads TGTGCCAGCAGCTCCCCCGCGGGTCGCTATGGCTACACCTTC. Translated, it gives CASSSPAGRYGYTF.

This rearrangement joins TRBV5-1 to TRBJ2-3; D ambiguous. This CDR3 has 12 residues. In germline, CDR1 is SGHRS, CDR2 YFSETQ. V dropped 4 bases and J dropped 3 bases, with 6 bases sitting between them. CDR3 nucleotides: TGCGCCAGCAGCCCGACAACAGATACGCAGTATTTT. Its translation: CASSPTTDTQYF.

The genes are TRBV6-6 and TRBJ1-2; D not resolved. V dropped 4 bases and J dropped 3 bases, with 9 bases sitting between them. Germline V CDR1 and CDR2: MNHNY, SVGAGI (reference sequence). There are 13 residues in the CDR3. In DNA, the CDR3 is TGTGCCAGCAGTTCCGCCGAGGACTATGGCTACACCTTC. Translation gives CASSSAEDYGYTF.

This chain connects TRBV6-5 to TRBJ1-5; a possible D gene is TRBD1 (6 bases). V was trimmed by 6 bases and J by 4 bases, leaving 13 bases between them. Germline values: CDR1 MNHEY, CDR2 SVGAGI. This CDR3 is 14 amino acids long. The CDR3 nucleotides read TGTGCCAGCAGGTCCGGACAGAATAATCAGCCCCAGCATTTT. This gives the protein CASRSGQNNQPQHF.

This rearrangement joins TRBV5-1 to TRBJ2-2, with 8 bases aligning to TRBD1. Looked up from germline, CDR1 is SGHRS and CDR2 is YFSETQ. J was trimmed by 6 bases and V by 7 bases; bases with no gene match: 11. This CDR3 is 15 amino acids long. The CDR3 region has the DNA TGCGCCAGCTCAGGGGGCGCAACCATGGCCGGGGAGCTGTTTTTT. Translating gives CASSGGATMAGELFF.